This record concerns one TCR beta chain sequence. This record comes from a study of T cell changes during pregnancy in multiple sclerosis. This table comes from immunoSEQ multiplex PCR, and its TCRdb copy is limited to in-frame clones, with some not included. The table shows 39,000 or so clones, with roughly 91% occurring only once. After removal of 3 bases from V and 3 bases from J, the junction contained 12 bases not matched to a gene. CDR1 and CDR2 (germline): LGHNT, FRNRAP. The CDR3 covers 17 residues. The chain employs TRBV12-5 and TRBJ2-5; 8 nucleotides agree with TRBD2. The sequencing here drew on CD4+ T cells from peripheral blood mononuclear cells, taken after pregnancy. The receptor comes from a female donor in good health, enrolled as a control in a pregnancy study. For the CDR3, the DNA is TGTGCTAGTGGTTTTGTGTCGGGAGGGCCAAGTGAAGAGACCCAGTACTTC. Translated, it gives CASGFVSGGPSEETQYF.